These T cell receptor beta chains were read from a single sample in a study of T cell responses to AZD1222 COVID-19 vaccine. Libraries were prepared by immunoSEQ multiplex PCR; TCRdb keeps only in-frame clonotypes and omits some of them. The data show some 100,000 clones, approximately 93% seen once. The material was peripheral blood, obtained on day 0 of AZD1222 vaccination. These TCRs come from an adult in good health. Both conserved end residues are part of each CDR3. D genes are given only for firm matches. Clone size is shown for a subset of rows, as once, few, many or a class of expanded clone.

J gene: TRBJ1-2; clone size: .; V gene: TRBV19; D gene: TRBD1; CDR3 protein: CASSLGQVYGYTF; CDR3 DNA: TGTGCCAGTAGTTTGGGACAGGTCTATGGCTACACCTTC
J gene: TRBJ2-7; clone size: .; V gene: TRBV6-5; D gene: .; CDR3 protein: CASSYYGYEQYF; CDR3 DNA: TGTGCCAGCAGTTACTATGGCTACGAGCAGTACTTC
J gene: TRBJ2-2; clone size: few; V gene: TRBV5-1; D gene: TRBD1; CDR3 protein: CASSTSGQHTGELFF; CDR3 DNA: TGCGCCAGCAGCACCTCGGGACAGCACACCGGGGAGCTGTTTTTT
J gene: TRBJ1-2; clone size: .; V gene: TRBV18; D gene: TRBD1; CDR3 protein: CASSSGTALTVNGYTF; CDR3 DNA: TGTGCCAGCTCATCTGGGACAGCGCTGACCGTTAATGGCTACACCTTC
J gene: TRBJ2-3; clone size: .; V gene: TRBV11-2; D gene: TRBD2; CDR3 protein: CATLAGYGDTQYF; CDR3 DNA: TGTGCCACCTTAGCGGGGTATGGAGATACGCAGTATTTT
J gene: TRBJ2-5; clone size: .; V gene: TRBV29-1; D gene: .; CDR3 protein: CSVEDLWAHQETQYF; CDR3 DNA: TGCAGCGTTGAAGATCTATGGGCCCACCAAGAGACCCAGTACTTC
J gene: TRBJ1-2; clone size: .; V gene: TRBV23-1; D gene: TRBD1; CDR3 protein: CASSQLTRGNYGYTF; CDR3 DNA: TGCGCCAGCAGTCAACTGACCAGGGGGAACTATGGCTACACCTTC
J gene: TRBJ2-1; clone size: .; V gene: TRBV5-6; D gene: .; CDR3 protein: CASSLGISLYNEQFF; CDR3 DNA: TGTGCCAGCAGCTTGGGGATCTCACTCTACAATGAGCAGTTCTTC
J gene: TRBJ1-1; clone size: .; V gene: TRBV11-2; D gene: TRBD1; CDR3 protein: CASSPWGQGNTEAFF; CDR3 DNA: TGTGCCAGCAGCCCCTGGGGACAGGGGAACACTGAAGCTTTCTTT
J gene: TRBJ1-2; clone size: few; V gene: TRBV27; D gene: TRBD1; CDR3 protein: CASSPSDRRWGGYTF; CDR3 DNA: TGTGCCAGCAGTCCGTCGGACAGGCGGTGGGGGGGCTACACCTTC
J gene: TRBJ2-2; clone size: .; V gene: TRBV9; D gene: TRBD2; CDR3 protein: CASLGGADTGELFF; CDR3 DNA: TGTGCCAGCCTCGGGGGGGCCGACACCGGGGAGCTGTTTTTT
J gene: TRBJ1-5; clone size: .; V gene: TRBV6-5; D gene: .; CDR3 protein: CASSYGLGQPQHF; CDR3 DNA: TGTGCCAGCAGTTACGGGTTGGGTCAGCCCCAGCATTTT
J gene: TRBJ1-2; clone size: .; V gene: TRBV5-1; D gene: .; CDR3 protein: CASSFRSEANYGYTF; CDR3 DNA: TGCGCCAGCAGCTTTCGGTCGGAGGCTAACTATGGCTACACCTTC
J gene: TRBJ2-1; clone size: .; V gene: TRBV11-2; D gene: TRBD2; CDR3 protein: CASSFAGGSFDEQFF; CDR3 DNA: TGTGCCAGCAGCTTTGCGGGGGGGTCTTTCGATGAGCAGTTCTTC
J gene: TRBJ1-1; clone size: once; V gene: TRBV28; D gene: .; CDR3 protein: CASSRGTEMNTEAFF; CDR3 DNA: TGTGCCAGCAGCCGAGGGACGGAGATGAACACTGAAGCTTTCTTT
J gene: TRBJ1-2; clone size: .; V gene: TRBV2; D gene: .; CDR3 protein: CASSEYRGGRGNYGYTF; CDR3 DNA: TGTGCCAGCAGTGAATATCGTGGGGGGCGGGGTAACTATGGCTACACCTTC
J gene: TRBJ1-2; clone size: .; V gene: TRBV7-9; D gene: .; CDR3 protein: CASGGARSGVRGGYTF; CDR3 DNA: TGTGCCAGCGGGGGGGCGAGATCAGGCGTCAGGGGAGGCTACACCTTC
J gene: TRBJ2-1; clone size: once; V gene: TRBV5-1; D gene: TRBD2; CDR3 protein: CASRSPGLAYNEQFF; CDR3 DNA: TGCGCCAGCCGAAGCCCGGGACTAGCCTACAATGAGCAGTTCTTC
J gene: TRBJ2-1; clone size: .; V gene: TRBV28; D gene: TRBD2; CDR3 protein: CASRSGGLNEQFF; CDR3 DNA: TGTGCCAGCAGGAGCGGGGGGCTCAATGAGCAGTTCTTC
J gene: TRBJ1-6; clone size: .; V gene: TRBV6-4; D gene: .; CDR3 protein: CASSASLPGSPLHF; CDR3 DNA: TGTGCCAGCAGCGCCAGCCTACCTGGTTCACCCCTCCACTTT